The rows below give T cell receptor beta chains drawn from one sample of a study of OX40 agonist ivuxolimab in advanced cancers. Generated by immunoSEQ multiplex PCR, the TCRdb table keeps only in-frame clones and is missing some. The data show some 16,000 clones, with just over 70% seen just once and just over 35% held by the top ten. This material consisted of CD4+ or CD8+ T cells sorted from blood, taken in a trial of the OX40 agonist ivuxolimab. All receptors derive from an adult with an advanced solid tumor such as melanoma, head and neck, liver or kidney cancer. Each CDR3 is given with its conserved first and last residue. D genes are given only for firm matches. Clone size is given for some rows only: seen once, a few or many times, or a class if the clone is expanded.

D gene,clone size,J gene,V gene,CDR3 protein
-,-,TRBJ1-4,TRBV27,CASSSDRFNEKLFF
-,-,TRBJ2-7,TRBV23-1,CASSQLHCRSSYEQYF
-,-,TRBJ2-7,TRBV4-1,CASSQTGDSYEQYF
-,-,TRBJ1-1,TRBV9,CASNVVDGENTEAFF
TRBD2,-,TRBJ2-3,TRBV29-1,CSVESSGRRDTQYF
-,few,TRBJ2-1,TRBV27,CASSLIGRPSYNEQFF
TRBD1,-,TRBJ1-2,TRBV5-4,CAGNRDSEYGYTF
-,-,TRBJ2-1,TRBV15,CATSTRRAEYNEQFF
-,-,TRBJ1-3,TRBV4-1,CASSQGSGFGNTIYF
TRBD2,few,TRBJ2-1,TRBV29-1,CSGRGGLAHYNEQFF
-,-,TRBJ1-1,TRBV13,CASSLGRTEAFF
-,-,TRBJ1-4,TRBV7-9,CASSPIGHEKLFF
-,-,TRBJ2-7,TRBV11-2,CASSQVLEQYF
TRBD2,-,TRBJ2-3,TRBV30,CAWRPGLVTDTQYF
TRBD1,-,TRBJ1-2,TRBV10-2,CASNQQGAGSYGYTF